This is a list of T cell receptor beta chains from one sample in a study of T cell responses to AZD1222 COVID-19 vaccine. Clones were read by immunoSEQ multiplex PCR, and TCRdb kept only the in-frame ones, dropping some. The sample carries around 73,000 clones, roughly nine tenths recorded once. The sequenced sample was peripheral blood, obtained 28 days after the second AZD1222 dose. These receptors were taken from an adult who received the AZD1222 COVID-19 vaccine. Both conserved end residues are part of each CDR3. Fields, in order: V gene, CDR3 protein.

v_gene: TRBV19; CDR3aa: CASSSLPGSGELFF
v_gene: TRBV19; CDR3aa: CASSAYKGQSSGNTIYF
v_gene: TRBV19; CDR3aa: CASSIGMGLQETQYF
v_gene: TRBV27; CDR3aa: CASSFNRGTGELFF
v_gene: TRBV30; CDR3aa: CAWRTGNEQFF
v_gene: TRBV10-3; CDR3aa: CAISESGGPNYGYTF
v_gene: TRBV25-1; CDR3aa: CASSDLGVGAMNTGELFF
v_gene: TRBV24-1; CDR3aa: CATSDTGNYGYTF
v_gene: TRBV7-3; CDR3aa: CASSPDGSSTDTQYF
v_gene: TRBV27; CDR3aa: CASSLTSYYTDTQYF
v_gene: TRBV19; CDR3aa: CASSRDRSSNQPQHF
v_gene: TRBV5-4; CDR3aa: CASSLVQGSASGNTIYF
v_gene: TRBV5-1; CDR3aa: CASSQGVNTGELFF
v_gene: TRBV5-1; CDR3aa: CASSPEGARLTGELFF
v_gene: TRBV2; CDR3aa: CASSPQETQYF
v_gene: TRBV9; CDR3aa: CASSADPYSDFLALHF
v_gene: TRBV28; CDR3aa: CASKVGGSTDTQYF
v_gene: TRBV3-1/TRBV3-2; CDR3aa: CASSLLQGKAFF
v_gene: TRBV27; CDR3aa: CASSLFAPTDPFSPLHF
v_gene: TRBV27; CDR3aa: CASSGNSRAYEQYF
v_gene: TRBV3-1/TRBV3-2; CDR3aa: CASSRTTGVNNYGYTF
v_gene: TRBV15; CDR3aa: CATSRDPGTNEQFF
v_gene: TRBV7-9; CDR3aa: CASSLEGGGLLDGTGELFF
v_gene: TRBV7-2; CDR3aa: CASSPPPRYTEAFF
v_gene: TRBV19; CDR3aa: CASSILQGANTGELFF
v_gene: TRBV5-1; CDR3aa: CASSQTGHGGNEKLFF
v_gene: TRBV7-9; CDR3aa: CASSLTARISTDEQFF
v_gene: TRBV19; CDR3aa: CASSPSTAYSGNTIYF
v_gene: TRBV7-9; CDR3aa: CASFDDPSFILAERDEQFF
v_gene: TRBV5-1; CDR3aa: CASSLSQRENTEAFF
v_gene: TRBV15; CDR3aa: CATSRKSFPSGANVLTF
v_gene: TRBV3-1/TRBV3-2; CDR3aa: CASSQWQAGGQVSEQFF
v_gene: TRBV14; CDR3aa: CASSQELDSTQYF
v_gene: TRBV30; CDR3aa: CAWSPSNRDTEAFF
v_gene: TRBV19; CDR3aa: CASSGDSGQPQHF
v_gene: TRBV24-1; CDR3aa: CATSDLPWADRGHEQYF
v_gene: TRBV5-1; CDR3aa: CASSQVGDSYNEQFF
v_gene: TRBV27; CDR3aa: CASSLRGPNEQFF
v_gene: TRBV3-1/TRBV3-2; CDR3aa: CASSPGQVGTLEAFF
v_gene: TRBV30; CDR3aa: CAWSVGQAFYGYTF
v_gene: TRBV5-1; CDR3aa: CASSLTGLGMNTEAFF